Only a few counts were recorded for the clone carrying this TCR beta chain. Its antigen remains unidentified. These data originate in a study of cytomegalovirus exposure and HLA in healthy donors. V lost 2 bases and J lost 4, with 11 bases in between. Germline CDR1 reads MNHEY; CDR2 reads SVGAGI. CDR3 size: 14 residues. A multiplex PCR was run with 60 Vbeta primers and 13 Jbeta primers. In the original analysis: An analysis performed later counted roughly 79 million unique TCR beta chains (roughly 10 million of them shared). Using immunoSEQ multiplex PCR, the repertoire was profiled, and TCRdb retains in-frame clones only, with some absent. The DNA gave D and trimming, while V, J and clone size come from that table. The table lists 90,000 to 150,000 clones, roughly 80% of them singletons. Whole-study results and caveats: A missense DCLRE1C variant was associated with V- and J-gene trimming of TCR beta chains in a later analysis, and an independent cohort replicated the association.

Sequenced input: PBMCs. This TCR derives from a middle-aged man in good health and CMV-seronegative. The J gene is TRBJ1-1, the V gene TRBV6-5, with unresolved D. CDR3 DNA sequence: TGTGCCAGCAGTTACGGTAGTGTCTCCACTGAAGCTTTCTTT. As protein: CASSYGSVSTEAFF.